These 8 T cell receptor beta chains came from one sample sequenced in a study of shared T cell receptors in the human thymus. Generated by immunoSEQ multiplex PCR, the TCRdb table keeps only in-frame clones and is missing some. Here the sample spans approximately 400,000 clones, approximately 95% being singletons. What was sequenced was thymocytes. The receptor source for this set is a human donor.

This chain joins TRBV7-6 and TRBJ1-5; weak D call: TRBD1 (6 bases). The ends were cut back, 1 base at V and 0 bases at J, with 22 bases in the middle. Germline-derived CDR1 and CDR2 are SGHVS and FNYEAQ. The CDR3 loop spans 20 amino acids. CDR3 nucleotide sequence: TGTGCCAGCAGCTTAGGGAGTTCGGCCAGGGGTGAGTATAGCAATCAGCCCCAGCATTTT. Translation: CASSLGSSARGEYSNQPQHF.

This clone has only a few counts. J is TRBJ1-1 and V is TRBV20-1; the match to TRBD1 covers 7 bases. This CDR3 region has 11 residues. V lost 6 bases to trimming and J lost 7 bases; unmatched junction nucleotides: 5. The germline CDR1 and CDR2 sequences are DFQATT and SNEGSKA (reference sequence). Here the CDR3 DNA reads TGCAGTGCCAAGACAGGGCTTGAAGCTTTCTTT. Translated, it gives CSAKTGLEAFF.

The table lists this clone with a few counts. The chain has TRBV15 and TRBJ1-1, with TRBD1 as a possible D gene (6 bases). This CDR3 region has 16 residues. Germline V gives CDR1 LNHNV, CDR2 YYDKDF (reference sequence). V gave up 4 bases and J gave up 1 base, with 16 bases separating them. The CDR3 here is CATSIDRDIPNTEAFF. As DNA, the CDR3 is TGTGCCACCAGCATCGACCGGGACATCCCGAACACTGAAGCTTTCTTT.

The chain couples TRBV7-9 to TRBJ2-3, with D possibly being TRBD2 (5 bases). Trimming took 9 bases from V and 0 from J, leaving 16 bases between them. The V gene's germline CDR1 is SEHNR and CDR2 FQNEAQ (reference sequence). This CDR3 has 15 amino acids. The CDR3: CASPLPGTSTDTQYF. The CDR3 coding sequence is TGTGCCAGTCCCCTGCCGGGAACTAGCACAGATACGCAGTATTTT.

The chain carries TRBV6-4 and TRBJ1-4, with D maybe TRBD1 (6 bases). In germline, CDR1 is MRHNA, CDR2 SNTAGT. Trimming removed 2 bases from V and 5 bases from J, with 15 bases in between. The CDR3 extends over 16 amino acids. The CDR3 here is CASSDTNRVVNEKLFF. Written as DNA, the CDR3 is TGTGCCAGCAGTGACACGAACAGGGTAGTGAATGAAAAACTGTTTTTT.

The chain is built from TRBV11-2 and TRBJ1-4; unclear D gene. Trimming removed 5 bases from V and 8 bases from J, with 15 bases in between. The CDR3 runs 14 residues. Germline V gives CDR1 SGHAT, CDR2 FQNNGV. CDR3 loop: CASSEDPNGEKLFF. DNA of the CDR3: TGTGCCAGCAGCGAGGACCCTAACGGGGAAAAACTGTTTTTT.

V gene TRBV18 combines with J gene TRBJ2-2; TRBD2 matches at 8 bases. There are 18 residues in the CDR3. CDR1 KGHSH and CDR2 LQKENI come from the germline V gene. J was trimmed by 3 bases and V by 0 bases; bases with no gene match: 9. This CDR3 reads CASSPPPTAGVHTGELFF. The CDR3 DNA is TGTGCCAGCTCACCACCTCCCACAGCGGGAGTACACACCGGGGAGCTGTTTTTT.

J is TRBJ1-2 and V is TRBV10-3; 9 bases agree with TRBD1. Trimming took 2 bases from V and 5 from J; bases not matched to a gene: 3. The CDR3 covers 14 residues. The germline V gene has CDR1 ENHRY and CDR2 SYGVKD. The CDR3: CAISEGTGPYGYTF. The CDR3 DNA sequence: TGTGCCATCAGTGAGGGGACAGGGCCTTATGGCTACACCTTC.